Detailed here is one TCR beta chain. These data originate in a study of blood T cell repertoires in COVID-19. Study details: Sites across the United States, Italy and Spain contributed samples from acute and convalescent COVID-19. T cells, B-cell-depleted T cells, or PBMCs supplied cDNA or gDNA.

CDR3 length equals 15 residues. V lost 3 bases to trimming and J lost 1 base; unmatched junction nucleotides: 4. Germline V gene sequence: CDR1 KGHSH, CDR2 LQKENI. As originally analysed: Estimation of nucleated cell counts was performed using reference gene primer amplification. The table came from immunoSEQ multiplex PCR; TCRdb's copy has only in-frame clones and leaves some out. The DNA was the basis for D and trimming; V, J and clone size are from that table. The profile covers approximately 35,000 clones, with 78% appearing a single time and about a third taken by the ten largest. The sample consisted of peripheral blood. V gene TRBV18 combines with J gene TRBJ2-7; TRBD1 aligns across 9 bases. The receptor was isolated from a man aged 80 or over with acute or convalescent COVID-19. CDR3 DNA sequence: TGTGCCAGCTCACCGGGGACAGGGAGTTCCTACGAGCAGTACTTC. It is translated as CASSPGTGSSYEQYF.